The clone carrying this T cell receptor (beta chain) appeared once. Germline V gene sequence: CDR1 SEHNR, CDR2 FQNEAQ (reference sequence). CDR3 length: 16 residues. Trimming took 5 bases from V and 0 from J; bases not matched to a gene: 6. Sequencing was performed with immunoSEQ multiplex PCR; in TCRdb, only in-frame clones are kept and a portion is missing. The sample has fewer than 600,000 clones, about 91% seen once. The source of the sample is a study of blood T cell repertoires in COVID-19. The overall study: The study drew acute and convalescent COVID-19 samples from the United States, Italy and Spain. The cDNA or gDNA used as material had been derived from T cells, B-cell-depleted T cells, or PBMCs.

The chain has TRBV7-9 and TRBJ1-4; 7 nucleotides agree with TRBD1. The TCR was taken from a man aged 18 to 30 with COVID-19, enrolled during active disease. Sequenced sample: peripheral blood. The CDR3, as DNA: TGTGCCAGCAGCCAAACGACAGGGCCAACTAATGAAAAACTGTTTTTT. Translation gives CASSQTTGPTNEKLFF.